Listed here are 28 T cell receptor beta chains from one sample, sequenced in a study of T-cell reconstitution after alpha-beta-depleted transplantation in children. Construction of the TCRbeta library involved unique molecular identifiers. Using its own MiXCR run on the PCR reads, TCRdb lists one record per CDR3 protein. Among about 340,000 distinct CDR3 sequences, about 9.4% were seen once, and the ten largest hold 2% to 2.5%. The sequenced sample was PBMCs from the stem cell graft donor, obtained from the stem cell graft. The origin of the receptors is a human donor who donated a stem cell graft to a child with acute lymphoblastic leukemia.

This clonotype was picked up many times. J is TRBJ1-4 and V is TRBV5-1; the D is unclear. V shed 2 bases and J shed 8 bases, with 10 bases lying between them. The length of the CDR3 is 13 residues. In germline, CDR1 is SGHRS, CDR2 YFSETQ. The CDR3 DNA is TGCGCCAGCAGCTTAAATCCGGGCGAAAAACTGTTTTTT. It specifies CASSLNPGEKLFF.

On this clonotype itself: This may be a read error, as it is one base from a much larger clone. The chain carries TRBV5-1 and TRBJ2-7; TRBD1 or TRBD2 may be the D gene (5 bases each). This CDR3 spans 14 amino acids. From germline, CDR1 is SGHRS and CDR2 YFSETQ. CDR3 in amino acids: CAGSFRGTRYEQYF. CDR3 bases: TGCGCCGGCAGCTTTCGGGGCACGAGGTACGAGCAGTACTTC.

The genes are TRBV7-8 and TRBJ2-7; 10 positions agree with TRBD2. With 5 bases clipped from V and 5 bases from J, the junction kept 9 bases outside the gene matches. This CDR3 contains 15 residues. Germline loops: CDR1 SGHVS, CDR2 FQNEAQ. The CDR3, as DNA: TGTGCCAGCAGCCAAACTAGCGGGAAGCCCCACGAGCAGTACTTC. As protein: CASSQTSGKPHEQYF.

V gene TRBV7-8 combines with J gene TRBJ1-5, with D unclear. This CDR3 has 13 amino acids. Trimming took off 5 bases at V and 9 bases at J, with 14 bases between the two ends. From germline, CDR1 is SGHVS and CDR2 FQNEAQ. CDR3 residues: CASSPGSAGPQHF. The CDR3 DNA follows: TGTGCCAGCAGCCCCGGCTCAGCCGGGCCCCAGCATTTT.

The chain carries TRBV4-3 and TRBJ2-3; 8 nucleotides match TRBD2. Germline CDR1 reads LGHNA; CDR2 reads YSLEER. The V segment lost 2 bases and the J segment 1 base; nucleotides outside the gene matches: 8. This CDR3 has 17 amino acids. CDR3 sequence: CASSQRESGGGTDTQYF. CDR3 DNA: TGCGCCAGCAGCCAACGCGAGAGCGGGGGTGGCACAGATACGCAGTATTTT.

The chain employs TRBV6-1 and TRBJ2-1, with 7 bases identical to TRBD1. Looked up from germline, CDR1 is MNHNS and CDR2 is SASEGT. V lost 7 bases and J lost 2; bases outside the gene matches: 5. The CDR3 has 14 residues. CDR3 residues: CASKAGTAYNEQFF. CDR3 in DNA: TGTGCCAGCAAGGCCGGGACAGCCTACAATGAGCAGTTCTTC.

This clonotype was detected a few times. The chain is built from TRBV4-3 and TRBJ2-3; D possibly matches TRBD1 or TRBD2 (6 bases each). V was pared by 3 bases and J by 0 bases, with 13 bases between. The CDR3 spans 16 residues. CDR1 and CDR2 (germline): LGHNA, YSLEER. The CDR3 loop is CASSQRRGVSTDTQYF. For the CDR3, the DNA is TGCGCCAGCAGCCAGCGAAGGGGGGTTAGCACAGATACGCAGTATTTT.

This CDR3 is CASSLGDFADTDTQYF. The CDR3 region has the DNA TGCGCCAGCAGCTTGGGGGACTTTGCTGACACAGATACGCAGTATTTT. V is TRBV5-1 and J is TRBJ2-3; D perhaps matches TRBD2 (6 bases). The V end lost 0 bases, the J end lost 2 bases, and 13 bases lay between the germline ends. This CDR3 spans 16 amino acids. The germline gives CDR1 SGHRS, CDR2 YFSETQ.

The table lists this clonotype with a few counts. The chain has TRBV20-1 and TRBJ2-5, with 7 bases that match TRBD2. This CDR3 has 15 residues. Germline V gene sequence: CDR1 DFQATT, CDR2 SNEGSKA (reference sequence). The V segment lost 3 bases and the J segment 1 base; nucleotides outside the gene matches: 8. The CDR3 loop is CSARAEAGIQETQYF. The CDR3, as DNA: TGCAGTGCTAGGGCCGAAGCGGGGATCCAAGAGACCCAGTACTTC.

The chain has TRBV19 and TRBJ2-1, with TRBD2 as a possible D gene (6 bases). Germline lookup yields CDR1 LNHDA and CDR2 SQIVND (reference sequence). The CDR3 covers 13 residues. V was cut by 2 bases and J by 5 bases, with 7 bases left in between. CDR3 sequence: CASSIIADNEQFF. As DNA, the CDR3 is TGTGCCAGTAGTATAATAGCGGACAATGAGCAGTTCTTC.

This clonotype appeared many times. CDR3 sequence reads: CASSQDGTSGSYEQYF. Here the CDR3 DNA reads TGCGCCAGCAGCCAAGATGGGACTAGCGGGAGTTACGAGCAGTACTTC. V usage is TRBV4-3 and J usage is TRBJ2-7, with 14 bases lining up with TRBD2. The CDR3 runs to 16 residues. Germline V gene lookup returns CDR1 LGHNA and CDR2 YSLEER. After removal of 0 bases from V and 4 bases from J, the junction contained 2 bases not matched to a gene.

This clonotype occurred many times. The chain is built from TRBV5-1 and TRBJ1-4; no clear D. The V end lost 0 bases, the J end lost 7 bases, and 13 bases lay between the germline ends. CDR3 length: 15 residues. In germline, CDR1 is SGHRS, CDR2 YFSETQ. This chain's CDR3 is CASSLEVPEGEKLFF. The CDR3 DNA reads TGCGCCAGCAGCTTGGAGGTCCCGGAAGGTGAAAAACTGTTTTTT.

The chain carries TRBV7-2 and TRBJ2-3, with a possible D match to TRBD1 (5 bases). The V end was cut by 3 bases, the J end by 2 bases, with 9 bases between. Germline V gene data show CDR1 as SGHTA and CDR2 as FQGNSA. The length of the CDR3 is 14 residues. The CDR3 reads CASSFLGLTDTQYF. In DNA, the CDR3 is TGTGCCAGCAGCTTCTTGGGGCTCACAGATACGCAGTATTTT.

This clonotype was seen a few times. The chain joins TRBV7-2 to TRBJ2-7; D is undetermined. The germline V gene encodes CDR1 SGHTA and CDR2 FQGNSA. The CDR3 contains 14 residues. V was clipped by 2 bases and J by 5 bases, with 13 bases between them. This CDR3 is CASSLRLEPHEQYF. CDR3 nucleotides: TGTGCCAGCAGCTTAAGGCTAGAGCCCCACGAGCAGTACTTC.

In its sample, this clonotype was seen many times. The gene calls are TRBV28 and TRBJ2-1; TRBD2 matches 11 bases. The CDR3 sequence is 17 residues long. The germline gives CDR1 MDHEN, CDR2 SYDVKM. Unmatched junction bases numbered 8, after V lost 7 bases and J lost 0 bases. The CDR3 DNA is TGTGCCAGCACGTCTAGCGGGAGGACTAGCTCCTACAATGAGCAGTTCTTC. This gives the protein CASTSSGRTSSYNEQFF. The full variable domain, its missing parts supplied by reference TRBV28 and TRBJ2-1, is DVKVTQSSRYLVKRTGEKVFLECVQDMDHENMFWYRQDPGLGLRLIYFSYDVKMKEKGDIPEGYSVSREKKERFSLILESASTNQTSMYLCASTSSGRTSSYNEQFFGPGTRLTVL.

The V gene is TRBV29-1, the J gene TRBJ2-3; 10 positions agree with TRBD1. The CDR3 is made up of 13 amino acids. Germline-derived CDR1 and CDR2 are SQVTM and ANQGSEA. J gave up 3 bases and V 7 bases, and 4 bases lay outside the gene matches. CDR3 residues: CSGGQGVTDTQYF. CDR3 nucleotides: TGCAGCGGTGGACAGGGGGTTACAGATACGCAGTATTTT.

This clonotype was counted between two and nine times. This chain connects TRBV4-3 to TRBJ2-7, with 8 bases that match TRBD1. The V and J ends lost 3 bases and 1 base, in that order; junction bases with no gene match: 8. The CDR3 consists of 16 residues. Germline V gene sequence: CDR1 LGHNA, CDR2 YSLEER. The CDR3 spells CASSHPPGQDSYEQYF. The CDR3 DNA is TGCGCCAGCAGCCATCCCCCGGGACAGGATTCCTACGAGCAGTACTTC.

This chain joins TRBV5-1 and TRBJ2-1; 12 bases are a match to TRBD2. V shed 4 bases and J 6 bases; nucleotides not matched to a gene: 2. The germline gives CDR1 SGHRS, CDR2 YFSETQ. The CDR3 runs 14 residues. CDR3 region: CASSRTSGVNEQFF. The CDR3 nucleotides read TGCGCCAGCAGCCGGACTAGCGGGGTCAATGAGCAGTTCTTC.

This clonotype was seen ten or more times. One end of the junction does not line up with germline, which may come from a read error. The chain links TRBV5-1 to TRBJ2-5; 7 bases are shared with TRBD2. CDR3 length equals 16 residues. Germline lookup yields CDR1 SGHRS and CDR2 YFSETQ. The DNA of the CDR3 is TGCGCCAGCAGCTTATCGTCAGGAGGGAGGGCGGAGACCAAGTACTTC. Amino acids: CASSLSSGGRAETKYF.

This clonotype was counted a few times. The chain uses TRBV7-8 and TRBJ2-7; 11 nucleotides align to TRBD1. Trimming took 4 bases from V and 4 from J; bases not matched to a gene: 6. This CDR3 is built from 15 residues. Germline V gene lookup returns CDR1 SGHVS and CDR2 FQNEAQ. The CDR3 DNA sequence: TGTGCCAGCAGCTCGCCGGACAGGGGGCTATACGAGCAGTACTTC. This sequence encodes CASSSPDRGLYEQYF.

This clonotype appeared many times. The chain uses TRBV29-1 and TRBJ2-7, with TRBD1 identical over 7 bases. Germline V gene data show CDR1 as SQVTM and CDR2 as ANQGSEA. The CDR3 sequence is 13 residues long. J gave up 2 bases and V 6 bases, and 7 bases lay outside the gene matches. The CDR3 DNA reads TGCAGCGTGGGTCAAGACAGGGCCTACGAGCAGTACTTC. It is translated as CSVGQDRAYEQYF.

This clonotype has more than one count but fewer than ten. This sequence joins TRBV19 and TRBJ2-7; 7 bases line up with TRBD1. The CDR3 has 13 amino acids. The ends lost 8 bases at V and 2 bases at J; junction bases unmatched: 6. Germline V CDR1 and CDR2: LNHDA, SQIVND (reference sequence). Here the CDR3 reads CASSNRGTYEQYF. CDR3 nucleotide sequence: TGTGCCAGTTCGAACAGGGGAACCTACGAGCAGTACTTC.

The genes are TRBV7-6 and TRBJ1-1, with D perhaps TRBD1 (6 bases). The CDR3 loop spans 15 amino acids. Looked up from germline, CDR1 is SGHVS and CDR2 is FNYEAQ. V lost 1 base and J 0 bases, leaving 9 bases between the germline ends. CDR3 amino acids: CASSLEKGVNTEAFF. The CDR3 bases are TGTGCCAGCAGCTTAGAGAAGGGGGTGAACACTGAAGCTTTCTTT.

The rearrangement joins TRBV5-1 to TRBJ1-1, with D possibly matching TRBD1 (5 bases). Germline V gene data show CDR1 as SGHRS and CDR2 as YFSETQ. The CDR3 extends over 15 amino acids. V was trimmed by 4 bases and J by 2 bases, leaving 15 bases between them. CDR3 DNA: TGCGCCAGCAGCCGAGGATCGACAGCAAACACTGAAGCTTTCTTT. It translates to CASSRGSTANTEAFF.

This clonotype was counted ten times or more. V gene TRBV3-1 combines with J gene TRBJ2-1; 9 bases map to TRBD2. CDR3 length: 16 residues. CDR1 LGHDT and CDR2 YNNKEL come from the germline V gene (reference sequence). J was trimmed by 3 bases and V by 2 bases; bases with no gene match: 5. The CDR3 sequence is CASSQIGLASYNEQFF. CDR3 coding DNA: TGTGCCAGCAGCCAAATCGGACTAGCGAGCTACAATGAGCAGTTCTTC.

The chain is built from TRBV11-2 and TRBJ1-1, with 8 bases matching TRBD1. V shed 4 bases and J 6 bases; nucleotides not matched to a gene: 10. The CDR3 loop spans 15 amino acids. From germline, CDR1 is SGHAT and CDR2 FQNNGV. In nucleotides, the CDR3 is TGTGCCAGCAGCTCCGGACAGGGAAGGGCGGCTGAAGCTTTCTTT. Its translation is CASSSGQGRAAEAFF.

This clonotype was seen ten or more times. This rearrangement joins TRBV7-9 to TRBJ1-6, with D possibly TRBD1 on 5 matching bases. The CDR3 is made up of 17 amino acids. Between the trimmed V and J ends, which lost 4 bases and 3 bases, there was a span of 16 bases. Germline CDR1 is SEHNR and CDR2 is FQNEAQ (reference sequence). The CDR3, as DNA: TGTGCCAGCAGCTCGCCCCCGGGGGAGGGCTATAATTCACCCCTCCACTTT. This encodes CASSSPPGEGYNSPLHF.

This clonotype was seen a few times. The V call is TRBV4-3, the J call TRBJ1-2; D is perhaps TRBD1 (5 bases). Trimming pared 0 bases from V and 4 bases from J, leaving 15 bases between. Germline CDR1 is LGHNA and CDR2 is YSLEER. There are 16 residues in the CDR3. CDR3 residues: CASSQDWGGTGYGYTF. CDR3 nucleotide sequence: TGCGCCAGCAGCCAAGATTGGGGGGGGACCGGCTATGGCTACACCTTC.